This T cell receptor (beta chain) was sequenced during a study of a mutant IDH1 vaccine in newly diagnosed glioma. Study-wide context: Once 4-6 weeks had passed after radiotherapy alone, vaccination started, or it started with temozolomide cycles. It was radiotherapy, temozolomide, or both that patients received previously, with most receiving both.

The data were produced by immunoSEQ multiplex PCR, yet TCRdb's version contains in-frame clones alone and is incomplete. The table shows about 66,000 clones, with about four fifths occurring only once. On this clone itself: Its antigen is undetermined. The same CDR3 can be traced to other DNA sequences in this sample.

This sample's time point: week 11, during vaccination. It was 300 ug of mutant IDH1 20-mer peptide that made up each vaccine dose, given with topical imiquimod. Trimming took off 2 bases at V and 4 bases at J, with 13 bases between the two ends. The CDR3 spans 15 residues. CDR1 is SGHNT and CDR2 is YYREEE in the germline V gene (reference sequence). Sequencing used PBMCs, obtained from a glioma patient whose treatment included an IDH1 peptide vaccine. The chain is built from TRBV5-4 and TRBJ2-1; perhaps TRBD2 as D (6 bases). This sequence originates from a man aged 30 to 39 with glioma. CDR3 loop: CASSFSGGVYNEQFF. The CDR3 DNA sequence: TGTGCCAGCAGCTTTTCCGGCGGGGTTTACAATGAGCAGTTCTTC.